This T cell receptor (beta chain) was sequenced in a study of prognosis after radiotherapy for stage I lung cancer. Trimming left V 4 bases short and J 0 bases short, with 9 bases between. Germline V gene sequence: CDR1 KGHSH, CDR2 LQKENI. This CDR3 has 14 residues. The genomic DNA TCR beta CDR3 region underwent two rounds of multiplex PCR. Individual primers that were specific to each TRBV and TRBJ gene served in first-round PCR. TCRdb processed the multiplex PCR reads anew with MiXCR; each CDR3 protein has one entry. Here the sample spans around 25,000 distinct CDR3 sequences, 35% to 40% being singletons. Blood was drawn (around 6.5 milliliters of peripheral blood) at each of two time points. This clonotype was seen many times.

The clonotype originates from a donor over 45 with non-small cell lung cancer. Specimen: PBMCs, collected before or after stereotactic body radiation therapy (not recorded which). The rearrangement uses TRBV18 and TRBJ2-5; D is uncertain. Written as DNA, the CDR3 is TGTGCCAGCTCACAAAATATAGACCAAGAGACCCAGTACTTC. Encoded protein: CASSQNIDQETQYF.